Sequencing of this TCR beta chain was carried out in a study of cytomegalovirus exposure and HLA in healthy donors. The study ran its PCR with 60 Vbeta and 13 Jbeta primers. Some clones are missing from TCRdb's copy, which holds only in-frame ones; the method was immunoSEQ multiplex PCR. The sample holds roughly 170,000 clones, under 85% seen once. CDR1 is SNHLY, CDR2 FYNNEI, per germline. V lost 4 bases to trimming and J lost 4 bases; unmatched junction nucleotides: 16. This CDR3 contains 18 residues. The TCR comes from a man younger than 30 in good health and CMV-seronegative. Material for sequencing was PBMCs. The genes are TRBV2 and TRBJ2-1; 7 positions agree with TRBD1. The CDR3 DNA reads TGTGCCAGCAGTGTGGCCCTCCAGAGACAGGGCTCTTACAATGAGCAGTTCTTC. As protein: CASSVALQRQGSYNEQFF.